These 22 T cell receptor beta chains originate from one sample sequenced in a study of neurological immune-mediated disorders. MiXCR was run by TCRdb on the 5' RACE reads, yielding one entry per CDR3 protein. Of around 66,000 distinct CDR3 sequences detected, 4% to 6% appear once; the ten largest clones hold about 2.6%. The specimen sequenced was PBMCs. These receptors came from a woman aged 25 to 39 with multiple sclerosis.

This clonotype was seen many times. The chain recombines TRBV5-6 with TRBJ2-7, with TRBD1 matching over 10 bases. Trimming at V came to 3 bases and at J to 6 bases, leaving 15 bases not matched to a gene. This CDR3 comprises 17 residues. Germline V gene data show CDR1 as SGHDT and CDR2 as YYEEEE. CDR3 bases: TGTGCCAGCAGCTCCCCTGCCTCGACAGGGGGCTCCCTCGAGCAGTACTTC. Translation: CASSSPASTGGSLEQYF.

This clonotype showed up many times. This chain uses TRBV10-3 with TRBJ1-1; 8 bases line up with TRBD1. V shed 9 bases and J 4 bases; nucleotides not matched to a gene: 7. The germline gives CDR1 ENHRY, CDR2 SYGVKD. The CDR3 loop spans 13 amino acids. The DNA for the CDR3 is TGTGCCATTTCAGGGGGCGAAGGCACTGAAGCTTTCTTT. This gives the protein CAISGGEGTEAFF.

This clonotype was detected ten times or more. The chain couples TRBV20-1 to TRBJ2-1, with 12 nucleotides matching TRBD2. The CDR3 has 16 amino acids. Trimming removed 0 bases from V and 7 bases from J; junction bases left unmatched: 7. Germline V gene data show CDR1 as DFQATT and CDR2 as SNEGSKA (reference sequence). In nucleotides, the CDR3 is TGCAGTGCTAGAGATCCCGCTAGCGGGGGGGATAATGAGCAGTTCTTC. This sequence encodes CSARDPASGGDNEQFF.

A word on this clonotype: A much larger clone lies one base from this, so it may be a read error. The chain combines TRBV20-1 with TRBJ1-4; D gene unclear. CDR1 and CDR2 (germline): DFQATT, SNEGSKA (reference sequence). The CDR3 has 13 residues. V was pared by 3 bases and J by 7 bases, with 12 bases between. The CDR3 DNA is TGCAGTGCTAGTTTCAAGGGAACTGAAAAACTGTTTTTT. This encodes CSASFKGTEKLFF.

This clonotype was recorded at least ten times. The V gene is TRBV5-1, the J gene TRBJ1-4, with no clear D. The CDR3 is 14 residues long. Germline loops: CDR1 SGHRS, CDR2 YFSETQ. Trimming stripped 2 bases from V and 8 bases from J, with 13 bases between. The CDR3 region has the DNA TGCGCCAGCAGCTTAACCCAGGTTGGAGAAAAACTGTTTTTT. Protein: CASSLTQVGEKLFF.

The chain has TRBV20-1 and TRBJ2-3; 9 bases line up with TRBD1. J lost 5 bases, V lost 4 bases, and 10 bases had no gene match. The CDR3 is made up of 15 amino acids. In germline, CDR1 is DFQATT, CDR2 SNEGSKA (reference sequence). CDR3 DNA: TGCAGTGCTACTAAACAACAGGGGGCGGGAGATACGCAGTATTTT. Translation: CSATKQQGAGDTQYF.

This chain connects TRBV10-3 to TRBJ1-2, with 9 bases fitting TRBD1. The CDR3 is 19 amino acids. Germline V gene data show CDR1 as ENHRY and CDR2 as SYGVKD. J gave up 2 bases and V 3 bases, and 16 bases lay outside the gene matches. The CDR3: CAISDALRDRDTANYGYTF. CDR3 DNA sequence: TGTGCCATCAGTGATGCTCTCAGGGACAGGGACACGGCGAACTATGGCTACACCTTC.

This clonotype was observed at least ten times. The V gene is TRBV20-1, the J gene TRBJ1-2; D possibly corresponds to TRBD1 (6 bases). Trimming left V 5 bases short and J 4 bases short, with 29 bases between. Germline loops: CDR1 DFQATT, CDR2 SNEGSKA (reference sequence). The CDR3 sequence is 18 residues long. The CDR3 region has the DNA TGCAGTGCTTTGCGACCGGGAATGCAGGGGTCCCAGTCCTATGGCTACACCTTC. Protein product: CSALRPGMQGSQSYGYTF.

In its sample, this clonotype was seen many times. This chain links TRBV28 with TRBJ2-7; possibly TRBD1 or TRBD2 for D (5 bases each). Germline V gene lookup returns CDR1 MDHEN and CDR2 SYDVKM. With 1 base removed from V and 1 base from J, the gap between germline ends came to 23 bases. The CDR3 has 19 amino acids. CDR3 coding DNA: TGTGCCAGCAGTTTATTTTTAGCTGTCTTCAGGGAGAGATCCTACGAGCAGTACTTC. Amino acid sequence: CASSLFLAVFRERSYEQYF.

This clonotype was found many times. This sequence joins TRBV20-1 and TRBJ1-6; D possibly corresponds to TRBD1 (5 bases). The CDR3 consists of 13 residues. Trimming took off 4 bases at V and 3 bases at J, with 7 bases between the two ends. CDR1 and CDR2 (germline): DFQATT, SNEGSKA (reference sequence). Here the CDR3 reads CSAMGGYNSPLHF. The CDR3 DNA follows: TGCAGTGCTATGGGGGGCTATAATTCACCCCTCCACTTT.

Many counts were recorded for this clonotype. The V gene is TRBV4-1, the J gene TRBJ1-1; 10 nucleotides align to TRBD1. Unmatched junction bases numbered 7, after V lost 0 bases and J lost 6 bases. Germline V gives CDR1 MGHRA, CDR2 YSYEKL. This CDR3 is built from 16 residues. The CDR3 DNA sequence: TGCGCCAGCAGCCAAGAGGAGGACAGGGGGTGGGCTGAAGCTTTCTTT. Protein product: CASSQEEDRGWAEAFF.

There are many counts of this clonotype. The chain carries TRBV7-8 and TRBJ2-6; D gene uncertain. Trimming removed 7 bases from V and 0 bases from J, with 13 bases in between. CDR3 length equals 16 residues. Germline CDR1 reads SGHVS; CDR2 reads FQNEAQ. The CDR3 sequence: CASTSASHSGANVLTF. CDR3 bases: TGTGCCAGCACCTCGGCAAGCCACTCTGGGGCCAACGTCCTGACTTTC. Full variable domain (remainder filled in from reference TRBV7-8 and TRBJ2-6): GAGVSQSPRYKVAKRGQDVALRCDPISGHVSLFWYQQALGQGPEFLTYFQNEAQLDKSGLPSDRFFAERPEGSVSTLKIQRTQQEDSAVYLCASTSASHSGANVLTFGAGSRLTVL.

There are many counts of this clonotype. This chain connects TRBV5-1 to TRBJ2-7; no definite D call. The CDR3 totals 13 residues. CDR1 is SGHRS and CDR2 is YFSETQ in the germline V gene. V gave up 0 bases and J gave up 9 bases, with 13 bases separating them. CDR3 protein: CASSLDYGVGQYF. CDR3 nucleotide sequence: TGCGCCAGCAGCTTGGACTACGGAGTCGGGCAGTACTTC.

Remarks on this clonotype: Here the CDR3 omits its conserved ending phenylalanine or tryptophan, so a read error is the likely source. The chain uses TRBV6-1 and TRBJ1-2, with a possible D match to TRBD1 (5 bases). This CDR3 spans 12 amino acids. Germline V gives CDR1 MNHNS, CDR2 SASEGT. Between the trimmed V and J ends, which lost 4 bases and 11 bases, there was a span of 14 bases. The CDR3 reads CASSGGPGLYTN. The CDR3 DNA sequence: TGTGCCAGCAGTGGAGGGCCGGGACTTTACACCAAC.

This clonotype came up once. The CDR3 nucleotides are TGCGCCAGCAGCTGGAGCCAAGAGACCCAGTACTTC. Protein: CASSWSQETQYF. This chain connects TRBV5-1 to TRBJ2-5; the D is unclear. This CDR3 contains 12 residues. Germline CDR1 is SGHRS and CDR2 is YFSETQ. The germline V and J ends were trimmed by 3 bases and 1 base, with 4 bases remaining between them. Together with reference TRBV5-1 and TRBJ2-5, the CDR3 gives the full variable domain: KAGVTQTPRYLIKTRGQQVTLSCSPISGHRSVSWYQQTPGQGLQFLFEYFSETQRNKGNFPGRFSGRQFSNSRSEMNVSTLELGDSALYLCASSWSQETQYFGPGTRLLVL.

This clonotype was recorded a few times. A much larger clonotype is one base distant, so this may be a read error. The chain has TRBV5-6 and TRBJ2-3; TRBD2 might be the D (5 bases). The V and J ends lost 6 bases and 3 bases respectively, with 17 bases between them. The CDR3 runs to 15 residues. Germline V gene sequence: CDR1 SGHDT, CDR2 YYEEEE. The CDR3 region has the DNA TGTGCCAGCACGCGGGCCGGAAAGGGAACAGATACGCAGTATTTT. Translated, it gives CASTRAGKGTDTQYF. The full variable domain, in which reference TRBV5-6 and TRBJ2-3 provide the parts outside the CDR3, is DAGVTQSPTHLIKTRGQQVTLRCSPKSGHDTVSWYQQALGQGPQFIFQYYEEEERQRGNFPDRFSGHQFPNYSSELNVNALLLGDSALYLCASTRAGKGTDTQYFGPGTRLTVL.

This clonotype was observed at least ten times. This chain uses TRBV27 with TRBJ2-5; D may correspond to TRBD1 or TRBD2 (5 bases each). The CDR3 is 13 amino acids. The ends were cut back, 6 bases at V and 4 bases at J, with 12 bases in the middle. Germline CDR1 and CDR2: MNHEY and SMNVEV (reference sequence). This CDR3 is CASSRAGTETQYF. CDR3 DNA sequence: TGTGCCAGCAGCCGGGCAGGGACAGAGACCCAGTACTTC.

This clonotype has ten or more counts. This chain joins TRBV12-3 or TRBV12-4 and TRBJ1-5; TRBD1 aligns across 12 bases. Germline trimming cut 6 bases from V and 5 bases from J; bases unmatched to any gene: 8. The CDR3 has 16 amino acids. The CDR3 loop is CASRAGTGGADQPQHF. CDR3 nucleotides: TGTGCCAGCAGAGCCGGGACAGGGGGCGCGGATCAGCCCCAGCATTTT.

This clonotype was seen ten or more times. This rearrangement joins TRBV20-1 to TRBJ2-1; no firm D call. Germline V gene sequence: CDR1 DFQATT, CDR2 SNEGSKA (reference sequence). The V end lost 0 bases, the J end lost 9 bases, and 9 bases lay between the germline ends. The CDR3 consists of 12 residues. CDR3 amino acids: CSARDWAAEQFF. CDR3 coding DNA: TGCAGTGCTAGAGATTGGGCGGCTGAGCAGTTCTTC.

This clonotype was counted many times. V and J are TRBV7-2 and TRBJ2-3, with D tentatively TRBD1 (6 bases). V was cut by 7 bases and J by 1 base, with 15 bases left in between. The CDR3 runs 15 residues. Germline assignment: CDR1 SGHTA and CDR2 FQGNSA. The CDR3: CASNRVGLGTDTQYF. The CDR3 bases are TGTGCCAGCAACAGGGTTGGTTTGGGCACAGATACGCAGTATTTT.

This clonotype was seen ten or more times. The rearrangement joins TRBV20-1 to TRBJ2-5, with 14 bases aligning to TRBD2. From germline, CDR1 is DFQATT and CDR2 SNEGSKA (reference sequence). Unmatched junction bases numbered 10, after V lost 0 bases and J lost 4 bases. The CDR3 length is 18 residues. In DNA, the CDR3 is TGCAGTGCTAGAGACCCAGGGACTAGCGGGGGAGTGGCAGAGACCCAGTACTTC. It specifies CSARDPGTSGGVAETQYF.

This clonotype was found many times. V usage is TRBV7-2 and J usage is TRBJ2-7; D is unclear. The germline V and J ends were trimmed by 0 bases and 2 bases, with 8 bases remaining between them. Germline V lookup: CDR1 SGHTA, CDR2 FQGNSA. The CDR3 is 14 amino acids. This CDR3 reads CASSLARSTYEQYF. In nucleotides, the CDR3 is TGTGCCAGCAGCTTAGCGCGCAGTACCTACGAGCAGTACTTC.